This T cell receptor beta chain was captured in a study of monozygotic twins with inflammatory bowel disease (dated by TCRdb to between 2018 and 2021). Regarding the study in general: A total of some 30 monozygotic twin pairs were included in the full study, comprising nine German pairs (four IBD-concordant, five IBD-discordant) and 19 IBD-discordant Danish pairs. Disease-associated traits were sought mainly through comparisons between IBD patients and their genetically identical healthy co-twins within discordant pairs. Each individual had, on average, about 151 000 unique TCRalpha sequences and 181 000 unique TCRbeta sequences available for analysis.

To prepare the library, 5' RACE was applied. Preparation of each TCR library used approximately 3.5 ug of total RNA. For each sample, cDNA was synthesized in eight separate reactions using SMARTScribe reverse transcriptase. During cDNA synthesis, template switching was used to introduce unique molecular identifiers that contained a 6-nucleotide sample barcode. Amplification of TCRalpha and TCRbeta cDNA involved two nested PCRs of approximately 16 and 9 cycles, and each PCR was followed by bead purification. Before amplification, the cDNA was treated with uracil DNA-glycosylase and purified using the QIAquick PCR purification kit. The second PCR was the step at which Illumina TruSeq-compatible adapters and sample-specific barcodes were added. TapeStation and Qubit were used to check library quality and concentration, and 4.5 to 6 ng of each library was pooled. Pooled libraries were sequenced on an Illumina HiSeq2500 single-index Rapid Run with 2 x 100 bp reads and custom sequencing primers. From the authors' description of their analysis: PCR and sequencing errors were corrected by UMI-based consensus assembly using MiGEC version 1.2.6. MiXCR version 2.1.1 was used for V(D)J alignment, clonotype assembly and CDR3 extraction. To normalise gene usage, clonotype sharing and MAIT/NKT TCR abundance, the analysis used the top 1000, 10 000 and 20 000 clonotypes per sample. After downsampling to 27 000 UMIs, diversity was calculated as the inverse Simpson index using the vegan R package. Paired Mann-Whitney U tests on discordant twin pairs were used, with Benjamini-Hochberg multiple-testing correction. The reads, reprocessed by TCRdb, yield one row per CDR3 protein sequence and no DNA. These V and J calls derive from TCRdb rather than the authors' analysis. This sample's table has entries for 88,000 or so distinct CDR3 sequences. The top ten hold around 7.2% of the sample.

Worth noting for this clonotype: Its antigen is still unknown.

The CDR3, from cysteine to phenylalanine, totals 14 residues. There is no recorded DNA. The germline V gene provides CDR1 SGHRS and CDR2 YFSETQ. A 2.5 ml peripheral blood sample was drawn into PAXgene tubes per donor and stored at -80°C. Total RNA was isolated from whole blood with the PAXgene blood miRNA kit on an automated QIAcube, without T cell sorting. Peripheral blood from monozygotic twin pairs concordant or discordant for inflammatory bowel disease was subjected to deep TCRalpha and TCRbeta repertoire profiling with unique molecular barcoding. Smoking habits were recorded for all twin pairs, with individuals classified as current, former or never smokers. The study at large found these results: Because patients were on differing immunosuppressive treatments, the repertoires may have picked up extra background noise and inter-individual variability. Distinction between different T cell subtypes could not be achieved in the analysis. TCRbeta repertoire diversity, by inverse Simpson index, was decreased in IBD patients compared with their healthy co-twins. IBD patients shared fewer clonotypes with other individuals than healthy twins did, most markedly in patients showing signs of disease activity. The results gave no support for a single strong signal or clonotype linked to IBD. Concordant and discordant twins showed no difference in repertoire similarity, possibly because of limited statistical power.

The sequence joins TRBV5-1 to TRBJ2-3. The receptor was derived from a human donor with ulcerative colitis or Crohn's disease, or a healthy co-twin of an affected twin (not recorded which). The sample consisted of blood. The CDR3 protein: CASSLAPGTDTQYF.